This record concerns one T cell receptor beta chain sequence. Its antigen is currently unknown. This entry comes from a study of T cell responses to AZD1222 COVID-19 vaccine. Study-wide points: Vaccination with two AZD1222 doses was followed by a rise in Spike-specific TCR breadth and depth. Sampling that yielded the repertoires occurred only after the peak T cell response.

This CDR3 region has 17 residues. Data came from immunoSEQ multiplex PCR; TCRdb stores just in-frame clones and leaves some out. The sample lists 140,000 to 150,000 clones; over 80% were seen once. Samples with a second dose at about 4 or about 12 weeks were pooled together. This receptor was obtained from an adult who received the AZD1222 COVID-19 vaccine. Sequencing was performed on peripheral blood, taken 28 days after the second AZD1222 dose. This chain links TRBV12-2 with TRBJ1-3; the table names TRBD1, a call not compared with the DNA. TRBV12-2 is recorded as a pseudogene. This CDR3 is CASRPISGIRSGNTIYF. The CDR3 bases are TGTGCAAGTCGTCCCATATCAGGGATTCGCTCTGGAAACACCATATATTTT.